Presented here are 26 T cell receptor beta chains from one specimen sequenced in a study of blood T cell repertoires in COVID-19. The data were produced by immunoSEQ multiplex PCR, yet TCRdb's version contains in-frame clones alone and is incomplete. The data show around 69,000 clones, 81% seen once. Sequencing was done on a sample of peripheral blood. The receptors derive from a woman between 65 and 79 years old with acute or convalescent COVID-19.

The J gene is TRBJ1-5, the V gene TRBV30, with D perhaps TRBD1 (5 bases). The CDR3 runs to 13 residues. The V gene lost 2 bases and the J gene lost 6 bases, with 11 bases spanning the gap. Looked up from germline, CDR1 is GTSNPN and CDR2 is SVGIG (reference sequence). CDR3 DNA: TGTGCCTGGAGTCTATCCAGGGTTCAGCCCCAGCATTTT. It specifies CAWSLSRVQPQHF.

The chain combines TRBV10-1 with TRBJ2-2; 7 nucleotides line up with TRBD1. The germline CDR1 and CDR2 sequences are WNHNN and SYGVQD (reference sequence). V trimming: 6 bases; J trimming: 6 bases; junction bases outside the gene matches: 1. This CDR3 spans 12 amino acids. The chain's CDR3 is CASRTGSGELFF. The CDR3 DNA is TGCGCCAGCAGGACAGGGTCCGGGGAGCTGTTTTTT.

The V call is TRBV28, the J call TRBJ1-2; 7 bases match TRBD1. Unmatched junction bases numbered 8, after V lost 7 bases and J lost 3 bases. CDR1 is MDHEN and CDR2 is SYDVKM in the germline V gene. The CDR3 totals 14 residues. The CDR3 sequence: CASNPEGQHYGYTF. The CDR3 nucleotides read TGTGCCAGCAACCCCGAGGGACAGCACTATGGCTACACCTTC.

V gene TRBV18 combines with J gene TRBJ2-1; 7 bases are a match to TRBD2. Germline V CDR1 and CDR2: KGHSH, LQKENI. There are 15 residues in the CDR3. Losses at the gene ends were 2 bases for V and 10 bases for J; bases not matched to a gene: 11. CDR3 nucleotide sequence: TGTGCCAGCTCACCAGAGGGACTACTCTCTAACGAGCAGTTCTTC. Its translation: CASSPEGLLSNEQFF. The full variable domain, with the rest looked up from reference TRBV18 and TRBJ2-1, is NAGVMQNPRHLVRRRGQEARLRCSPMKGHSHVYWYRQLPEEGLKFMVYLQKENIIDESGMPKERFSAEFPKEGPSILRIQQVVRGDSAAYFCASSPEGLLSNEQFFGPGTRLTVL.

The chain recombines TRBV7-9 with TRBJ2-4; a possible D gene is TRBD1 (6 bases). With 0 bases removed from V and 6 bases from J, the gap between germline ends came to 9 bases. This CDR3 has 14 residues. CDR1 is SEHNR and CDR2 is FQNEAQ in the germline V gene (reference sequence). This chain's CDR3 is CASSLAGAGNIQYF. Written as DNA, the CDR3 is TGTGCCAGCAGCTTAGCGGGGGCTGGAAACATTCAGTACTTC.

This rearrangement joins TRBV7-9 to TRBJ2-7; D possibly corresponds to TRBD2 (6 bases). V lost 5 bases, J lost 4 bases, and 24 bases lay in between. The germline V gene has CDR1 SEHNR and CDR2 FQNEAQ (reference sequence). This CDR3 is 17 amino acids long. The CDR3 is CASSPRFGGEVGYEQYF. The CDR3 nucleotides are TGTGCCAGCAGCCCCCGCTTCGGAGGGGAAGTAGGTTACGAGCAGTACTTC.

CDR3 in DNA: TGTGCCAGCAGTCCTTCCGGGACAGGGGGAGAGACCCAGTACTTC. Translation gives CASSPSGTGGETQYF. This chain joins TRBV2 and TRBJ2-5; the match to TRBD1 covers 11 bases. Unmatched junction bases numbered 6, after V lost 5 bases and J lost 4 bases. This CDR3 contains 15 residues. Germline CDR1 and CDR2: SNHLY and FYNNEI. Full variable domain (outside the CDR3, taken from reference TRBV2 and TRBJ2-5): EPEVTQTPSHQVTQMGQEVILRCVPISNHLYFYWYRQILGQKVEFLVSFYNNEISEKSEIFDDQFSVERPDGSNFTLKIRSTKLEDSAMYFCASSPSGTGGETQYFGPGTRLLVL.

V gene TRBV27 combines with J gene TRBJ2-7; 12 nucleotides line up with TRBD2. Unmatched junction bases numbered 16, after V lost 2 bases and J lost 5 bases. The CDR3 is made up of 19 amino acids. Germline V CDR1 and CDR2: MNHEY, SMNVEV (reference sequence). The CDR3 loop is CASSLTPGLAGLSSDEQYF. The CDR3 DNA sequence: TGTGCCAGCAGTTTAACACCGGGACTAGCGGGCCTCAGTTCCGACGAGCAGTACTTC.

CDR3 in DNA: TGCGCCAGCAGCTTAATCGGACAGGTGAACAATGAGCAGTTCTTC. Protein product: CASSLIGQVNNEQFF. The chain couples TRBV5-1 to TRBJ2-1, with 7 bases lining up with TRBD1. The V and J ends lost 2 bases and 5 bases, in that order; junction bases with no gene match: 7. Germline CDR1 SGHRS, CDR2 YFSETQ. This CDR3 region has 15 residues.

V usage is TRBV30 and J usage is TRBJ2-7; D is perhaps TRBD1 (6 bases). Germline CDR1 reads GTSNPN; CDR2 reads SVGIG (reference sequence). Trimming pared 2 bases from V and 3 bases from J, leaving 14 bases between. CDR3 length equals 14 residues. In DNA, the CDR3 is TGTGCCTGGAGTAAACTCGCGACAGGCTACGAGCAGTACTTC. Translating gives CAWSKLATGYEQYF.

This clone was counted once. The chain combines TRBV27 with TRBJ2-3; 8 positions match TRBD2. CDR3 length: 16 residues. V lost 1 base to trimming and J lost 0 bases; unmatched junction nucleotides: 3. Germline V CDR1 and CDR2: MNHEY, SMNVEV (reference sequence). CDR3 sequence: CASSLFGLASTDTQYF. CDR3 in DNA: TGTGCCAGCAGTTTATTCGGACTAGCTAGCACAGATACGCAGTATTTT.

This chain joins TRBV28 and TRBJ2-6; D perhaps matches TRBD2 (5 bases). The V gene lost 8 bases and the J gene lost 2 bases, with 10 bases spanning the gap. This CDR3 has 14 residues. From germline, CDR1 is MDHEN and CDR2 SYDVKM. For the CDR3, the DNA is TGTGCCAGCCGAGAGGGAACTGGGGCCAACGTCCTGACTTTC. Its translation is CASREGTGANVLTF.

This sequence joins TRBV10-3 and TRBJ1-5; the D gene is possibly TRBD1 (6 bases). This CDR3 is 16 amino acids long. V was pared by 3 bases and J by 0 bases, with 12 bases between. The V gene's germline CDR1 is ENHRY and CDR2 SYGVKD. CDR3 nucleotide sequence: TGTGCCATCAGTGACATAACAGGGTATAGCAATCAGCCCCAGCATTTT. It specifies CAISDITGYSNQPQHF.

The V call is TRBV3-1 (or the pseudogene TRBV3-2), the J call TRBJ1-6; 9 bases fit TRBD1. CDR1 and CDR2 from the germline V gene are LGHDT and YNNKEL (reference sequence). V was clipped by 5 bases and J by 10 bases; unmatched bases: 3. The CDR3 length is 13 residues. CDR3 sequence (DNA): TGTGCCAGCAGCACGACAGGGGGGTCACCCCTCCACTTT. Its translation: CASSTTGGSPLHF.

In this sample, this clone turned up a few times. V usage is TRBV10-2 and J usage is TRBJ2-7; TRBD1 might be the D (6 bases). V lost 8 bases and J 3 bases, leaving 14 bases between the germline ends. The CDR3 is 13 amino acids. Germline assignment: CDR1 WSHSY and CDR2 SAAADI. CDR3 region: CASSWGPIYEQYF. In DNA form, the CDR3 reads TGCGCCAGCTCGTGGGGGCCTATCTACGAGCAGTACTTC.

This chain connects TRBV10-3 to TRBJ1-1, with 8 bases that match TRBD1. V dropped 6 bases and J dropped 2; count of bases not matched to a gene: 5. The germline gives CDR1 ENHRY, CDR2 SYGVKD. This CDR3 contains 14 residues. The CDR3 nucleotides are TGTGCCATCAGCCTAGGACAGGGAAACACTGAAGCTTTCTTT. Encoded protein: CAISLGQGNTEAFF.

This clone turned up a few times. The J gene is TRBJ1-2, the V gene TRBV7-9, with TRBD1 matching 7 bases. This CDR3 is built from 14 residues. V shed 5 bases, J shed 2 bases, and the junction held 5 bases outside the gene matches. Germline CDR1 SEHNR, CDR2 FQNEAQ (reference sequence). The CDR3 is CASSPDRINYGYTF. CDR3 coding DNA: TGTGCCAGCAGCCCGGACAGGATCAACTATGGCTACACCTTC.

The CDR3 nucleotides read TGTGCCAGCGGTCTAGCGGGAATGGGTTACGAGCAGTACTTC. Its protein product is CASGLAGMGYEQYF. The chain is built from TRBV2 and TRBJ2-7, with 9 bases matching TRBD2. CDR1 and CDR2 from the germline V gene are SNHLY and FYNNEI. V was pared by 8 bases and J by 4 bases, with 9 bases of the junction left unmatched. The CDR3 loop spans 14 amino acids. The entire variable domain, with the rest obtained from reference TRBV2 and TRBJ2-7, is as follows: EPEVTQTPSHQVTQMGQEVILRCVPISNHLYFYWYRQILGQKVEFLVSFYNNEISEKSEIFDDQFSVERPDGSNFTLKIRSTKLEDSAMYFCASGLAGMGYEQYFGPGTRLTVT.

The chain uses TRBV6-6 and TRBJ1-1; 8 bases agree with TRBD1. CDR3 length: 14 amino acids. J was trimmed by 5 bases and V by 5 bases; bases with no gene match: 7. Germline loops: CDR1 MNHNY, CDR2 SVGAGI (reference sequence). Here the CDR3 DNA reads TGTGCCAGCAGTCCCCGGACAGGGAGAACTGAAGCTTTCTTT. Translation gives CASSPRTGRTEAFF.

This sequence joins TRBV7-9 and TRBJ1-1; D gene ambiguous. The CDR3 totals 14 residues. Between the trimmed V and J ends, which lost 1 base and 1 base, there was a span of 7 bases. Germline V lookup: CDR1 SEHNR, CDR2 FQNEAQ (reference sequence). The CDR3 loop reads CASSLEGGNTEAFF. CDR3 nucleotides: TGTGCCAGCAGCTTAGAAGGAGGGAACACTGAAGCTTTCTTT.

V gene TRBV11-2 combines with J gene TRBJ1-3; TRBD1 agrees at 7 bases. Germline loops: CDR1 SGHAT, CDR2 FQNNGV. J gave up 0 bases and V 1 base, and 3 bases lay outside the gene matches. The CDR3 has 16 residues. The CDR3 spells CASSLVGTASGNTIYF. CDR3 bases: TGTGCCAGCAGCTTAGTAGGGACAGCCTCTGGAAACACCATATATTTT.

J is TRBJ2-3 and V is TRBV5-1; 7 bases are a match to TRBD1. Trimming at V came to 4 bases and at J to 3 bases, leaving 11 bases not matched to a gene. Per germline, CDR1 SGHRS and CDR2 YFSETQ. This CDR3 contains 16 residues. DNA of the CDR3: TGCGCCAGCAGCCCAGCGACAGGGACGAATACAGATACGCAGTATTTT. It translates to CASSPATGTNTDTQYF.

About this clone itself: The junction departs from the called germline gene at one end, perhaps through a read error. The V and J genes are TRBV7-7 and TRBJ2-2; D ambiguous. The CDR3 has 13 residues. Per the germline V gene, CDR1 is SSHAT and CDR2 is FNYEAQ (reference sequence). The CDR3 region has the DNA TGTGCTAGCAGCTTACGGGACACCGGGGAGCTGTTTTTT. Translating gives CASSLRDTGELFF.

The chain links TRBV11-2 to TRBJ1-5, with TRBD1 matching over 7 bases. In germline, CDR1 is SGHAT, CDR2 FQNNGV. The CDR3 runs 15 residues. The V segment lost 5 bases and the J segment 1 base; nucleotides outside the gene matches: 5. CDR3: CASSALQGSNQPQHF. CDR3 sequence (DNA): TGTGCCAGCAGCGCGCTACAGGGGAGCAATCAGCCCCAGCATTTT. The full variable domain, in which reference TRBV11-2 and TRBJ1-5 provide the parts outside the CDR3, is EAGVAQSPRYKIIEKRQSVAFWCNPISGHATLYWYQQILGQGPKLLIQFQNNGVVDDSQLPKDRFSAERLKGVDSTLKIQPAKLEDSAVYLCASSALQGSNQPQHFGDGTRLSIL.

The J gene is TRBJ2-7, the V gene TRBV3-1 (or the pseudogene TRBV3-2); D unclear. CDR1 and CDR2 from the germline V gene are LGHDT and YNNKEL (reference sequence). The CDR3 covers 12 residues. Trimming left V 4 bases short and J 2 bases short, with 6 bases between. The CDR3 loop is CASSRRAYEQYF. Here the CDR3 DNA reads TGTGCCAGCAGCCGCCGGGCCTACGAGCAGTACTTC.

The sample holds a few counts of this clone. This chain joins TRBV2 and TRBJ1-5; no clear D. V was pared by 5 bases and J by 9 bases, with 8 bases between. Germline CDR1 reads SNHLY; CDR2 reads FYNNEI. The CDR3 is made up of 11 amino acids. DNA of the CDR3: TGTGCCAGCAGTTTCGCCGGGCCCCAGCATTTT. It yields the protein CASSFAGPQHF.